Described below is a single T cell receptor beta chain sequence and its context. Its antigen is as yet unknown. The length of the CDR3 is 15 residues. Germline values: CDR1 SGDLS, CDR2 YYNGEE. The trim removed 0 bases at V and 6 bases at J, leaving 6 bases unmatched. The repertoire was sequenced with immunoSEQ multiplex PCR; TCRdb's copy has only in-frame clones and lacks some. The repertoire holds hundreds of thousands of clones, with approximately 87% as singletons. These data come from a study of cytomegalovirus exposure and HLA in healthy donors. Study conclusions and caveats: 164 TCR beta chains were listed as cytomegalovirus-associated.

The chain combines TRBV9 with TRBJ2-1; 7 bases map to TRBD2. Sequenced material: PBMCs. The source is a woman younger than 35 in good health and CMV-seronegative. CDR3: CASSVGSGMGNEQFF. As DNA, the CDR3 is TGTGCCAGCAGCGTAGGAAGCGGGATGGGCAATGAGCAGTTCTTC.